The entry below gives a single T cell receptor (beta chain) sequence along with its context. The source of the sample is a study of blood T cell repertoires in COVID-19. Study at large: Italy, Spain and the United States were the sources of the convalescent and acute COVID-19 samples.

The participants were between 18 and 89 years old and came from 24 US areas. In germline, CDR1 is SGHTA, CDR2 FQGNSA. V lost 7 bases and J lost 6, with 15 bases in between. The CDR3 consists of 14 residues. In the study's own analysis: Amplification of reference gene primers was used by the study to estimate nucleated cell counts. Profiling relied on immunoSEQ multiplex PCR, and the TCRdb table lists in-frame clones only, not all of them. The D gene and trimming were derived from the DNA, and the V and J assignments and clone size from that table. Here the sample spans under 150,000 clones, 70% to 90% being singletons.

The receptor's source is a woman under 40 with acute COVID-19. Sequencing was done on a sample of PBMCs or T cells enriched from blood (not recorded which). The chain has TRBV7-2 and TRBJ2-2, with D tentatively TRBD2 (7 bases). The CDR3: CASTFSGGPGELFF. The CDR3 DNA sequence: TGTGCCAGCACCTTTTCCGGGGGGCCCGGGGAGCTGTTTTTT.